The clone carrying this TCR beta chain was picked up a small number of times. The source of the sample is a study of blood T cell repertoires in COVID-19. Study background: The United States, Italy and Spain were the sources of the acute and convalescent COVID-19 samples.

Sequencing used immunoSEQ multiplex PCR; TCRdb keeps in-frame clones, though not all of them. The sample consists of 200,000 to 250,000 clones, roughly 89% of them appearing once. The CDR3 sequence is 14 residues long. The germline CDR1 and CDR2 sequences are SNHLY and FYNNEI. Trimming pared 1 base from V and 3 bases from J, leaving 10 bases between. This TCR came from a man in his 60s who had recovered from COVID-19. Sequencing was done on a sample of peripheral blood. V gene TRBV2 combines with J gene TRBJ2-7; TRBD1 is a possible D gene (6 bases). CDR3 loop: CASSEGRGIYEQYF. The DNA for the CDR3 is TGTGCCAGCAGTGAAGGCAGGGGCATCTACGAGCAGTACTTC. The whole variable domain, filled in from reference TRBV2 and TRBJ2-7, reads EPEVTQTPSHQVTQMGQEVILRCVPISNHLYFYWYRQILGQKVEFLVSFYNNEISEKSEIFDDQFSVERPDGSNFTLKIRSTKLEDSAMYFCASSEGRGIYEQYFGPGTRLTVT.